This T cell receptor (beta chain) comes out of a study of read filtering for tumor transcriptome and immune sequencing. Study background: After DNase treatment, RNA was made into whole-transcriptome libraries. The study's findings and limits: Without single-read clonotypes, shared clonotype proportions correlated more between IR-seq and RNA-seq.

With 4 bases removed from V and 10 bases from J, the gap between germline ends came to 11 bases. Germline V gene data show CDR1 as SEHNR and CDR2 as FQNEAQ (reference sequence). The CDR3 sequence is 13 residues long. From about 0.4 ug of RNA, a library with molecular barcoded alpha/delta and beta/gamma adaptors was made. MiXCR was run by TCRdb on the reads, yielding one entry per CDR3 protein. Of about 61,000 distinct CDR3 sequences in the sample, around 21% were seen once. This clonotype was seen at least ten times. What it recognizes is unknown. The TCR sequence derives from a donor at least 40 years old with multiple myeloma. Sequencing was carried out using a population of CD138-negative cells sorted from bone marrow. The chain recombines TRBV7-9 with TRBJ1-6, with no clear D. As DNA, the CDR3 is TGTGCCAGCAGCTGGGGAGGTGGATCACCCCTCCACTTT. It specifies CASSWGGGSPLHF.